This record looks at one TCR beta chain sequence and its context. The antigen remains undetermined. For every subset, genomic DNA was evenly distributed across several immunoSEQ plates. The repertoire was sequenced with immunoSEQ multiplex PCR; TCRdb's copy has only in-frame clones and lacks some. Of about 2 million clones in the sample, roughly 94% were seen once. V lost 5 bases, J lost 4 bases, and 11 bases lay in between. The CDR3 is 13 amino acids. CDR1 SGHTA and CDR2 FQGNSA come from the germline V gene. Free of recent acute infections or vaccinations, the donors were healthy HIV-negative adults. Into CD45RA+ naive and CD45RA-negative memory subsets, the CD4+ cells were split. This sample was included in a study of shared clonotypes between healthy human individuals. Broader study findings: Larger richness was generally estimated for naive than memory subsets.

The receptor's source is a man younger than 30 in good health. Material for sequencing was naive CD4+ T cells sorted from blood. Subset specified: CD45RA+ positively selected. The genes are TRBV7-2 and TRBJ2-5; D may be TRBD1 (6 bases). The CDR3 sequence: CASSRTVRETQYF. CDR3 in DNA: TGTGCCAGCAGCCGGACAGTACGAGAGACCCAGTACTTC.